This T cell receptor (beta chain) was sequenced for a study of shared clonotypes between healthy human individuals. Findings and limits, study-wide: Clonotype sharing across donors was expected to vary with sequencing depth. Investigators collected only blood, and repertoires in tissues likely differ.

V dropped 4 bases and J dropped 3; count of bases not matched to a gene: 6. Germline lookup yields CDR1 SGHNT and CDR2 YYREEE (reference sequence). This CDR3 contains 15 residues. As regards this clone: No antigen is known for it.

Genomic DNA (from each subset) was split evenly across several immunoSEQ plates. Replicate PCRs for unsorted PBMC used 250 to 300 ng DNA (about 30,000 T cell genomes). Profiled with immunoSEQ multiplex PCR; TCRdb holds only in-frame clones, not every one. The table shows around 500,000 clones, with around four fifths occurring only once. The sequenced sample was PBMCs. The V gene is TRBV5-4, the J gene TRBJ2-7, with 11 bases matching TRBD1. The clonotype originates from a middle-aged woman in good health. Some clones in this sample may be carry-over from other donors' samples. The DNA of the CDR3 is TGTGCCAGCAGCCCACGGACAGGGGGCTACTACGAGCAGTACTTC. It yields the protein CASSPRTGGYYEQYF.